Listed below are T cell receptor beta chains from one sample, sequenced in a study of neoadjuvant anti-PD-1 for oral cavity cancer. Sequencing used immunoSEQ multiplex PCR; TCRdb keeps in-frame clones, though not all of them. The sample carries around 60,000 clones, roughly three quarters recorded once. Sample: PBMCs, taken before nivolumab (anti-PD-1) treatment. The receptors were sampled from a person aged 40-85 years with oral cavity squamous cell carcinoma. The CDR3 runs from the conserved cysteine through the conserved F or W. Each record gives: J gene, V gene, clone size, CDR3 protein. Clone size, where shown, is once, few, many, or a class for clones that have expanded.

j_call: TRBJ2-7; v_call: TRBV29-1; clone_size: .; cdr3_aa: CSVETGRYEQYF
j_call: TRBJ2-1; v_call: TRBV15; clone_size: once; cdr3_aa: CATSRDLIATNEQFF
j_call: TRBJ1-2; v_call: TRBV18; clone_size: few; cdr3_aa: CASSPGGDRNYGYTF
j_call: TRBJ1-1; v_call: TRBV5-4; clone_size: .; cdr3_aa: CASSYSLDRVVFEAFF
j_call: TRBJ2-3; v_call: TRBV6-4; clone_size: .; cdr3_aa: CASSDLQTDTQYF
j_call: TRBJ1-5; v_call: TRBV18; clone_size: .; cdr3_aa: CASGGGQGAGQPQHF
j_call: TRBJ1-5; v_call: TRBV5-4; clone_size: .; cdr3_aa: CASSLDVNQPQHF
j_call: TRBJ2-4; v_call: TRBV5-1; clone_size: once; cdr3_aa: CASSLDRIQYF
j_call: TRBJ2-7; v_call: TRBV7-9; clone_size: few; cdr3_aa: CASSRGLAGTVKEQYF
j_call: TRBJ2-1; v_call: TRBV5-6; clone_size: .; cdr3_aa: CASSLGDSYNEQFF
j_call: TRBJ2-7; v_call: TRBV29-1; clone_size: .; cdr3_aa: CSVGFARTYEQYF
j_call: TRBJ2-1; v_call: TRBV6-5; clone_size: .; cdr3_aa: CASSYGTHSYNEQFF
j_call: TRBJ2-6; v_call: TRBV11-2; clone_size: .; cdr3_aa: CASSSPVGGSFAGANVLTF
j_call: TRBJ2-5; v_call: TRBV7-9; clone_size: .; cdr3_aa: CASSPGKGAETQYF
j_call: TRBJ1-1; v_call: TRBV7-8; clone_size: once; cdr3_aa: CASSPTGYTEAFF
j_call: TRBJ1-2; v_call: TRBV19; clone_size: .; cdr3_aa: CASTRDRGKSEDGYTF
j_call: TRBJ2-2; v_call: TRBV5-1; clone_size: .; cdr3_aa: CASSLAPANTGELFF
j_call: TRBJ2-6; v_call: TRBV6-4; clone_size: .; cdr3_aa: CASSESSGANVLTF
j_call: TRBJ1-2; v_call: TRBV20-1; clone_size: .; cdr3_aa: CSAFQYGYTF
j_call: TRBJ1-5; v_call: TRBV27; clone_size: .; cdr3_aa: CASSLSPRGSNQPQHF
j_call: TRBJ2-3; v_call: TRBV25-1; clone_size: .; cdr3_aa: CASSEARAGWGQDTQYF
j_call: TRBJ2-7; v_call: TRBV27; clone_size: .; cdr3_aa: CASSSSLGETSYEQYF
j_call: TRBJ2-3; v_call: TRBV19; clone_size: .; cdr3_aa: CASSPATGFLTDTQYF